The next 8 T cell receptor beta chains were all read from a single sample in a study of T cell responses to AZD1222 COVID-19 vaccine (dated by TCRdb to the early 2020s). Library preparation was by the immunoSEQ multiplex PCR assay. As stored in TCRdb, this immuneACCESS dataset retains in-frame rearrangements with V and J assigned. A fraction of the clones does not appear; measured against another copy, unresolved V genes explain less than half of the discrepancy, and the remainder lacks a known reason. Here the sample has approximately 210,000 clones; roughly 92% occur a single time. Nearly 3.5% of the sample is taken by the ten largest. The meaning of the sample's time point label: about 28 days (+/-7) after the second vaccine dose. The sequences come from peripheral blood, collected 28 days after the second AZD1222 dose. These receptors were obtained from an adult who received the AZD1222 COVID-19 vaccine.

The chain employs TRBV18 and TRBJ2-3, with unresolved D. V shed 5 bases and J shed 2 bases, with 5 bases lying between them. This CDR3 comprises 12 residues. The germline CDR1 and CDR2 sequences are KGHSH and LQKENI. The CDR3, as DNA: TGTGCCAGCTCAGCAGACACAGATACGCAGTATTTT. It yields the protein CASSADTDTQYF.

This rearrangement joins TRBV2 to TRBJ2-5; D possibly matches TRBD1 or TRBD2 (5 bases each). The CDR3 length is 17 residues. CDR1 is SNHLY, CDR2 FYNNEI, per germline. V was shortened by 4 bases and J by 4 bases, with 22 bases between the two germline ends. The CDR3: CASSAATGTTAPETQYF. The DNA of the CDR3 is TGTGCCAGCAGTGCCGCAACCGGGACCACGGCCCCAGAGACCCAGTACTTC.

The rearrangement joins TRBV5-6 to TRBJ2-5; a possible D gene is TRBD1 (6 bases). This CDR3 is built from 14 residues. Trimming cost V 2 bases and J 4 bases, with 12 bases left between them. CDR1 and CDR2 from the germline V gene are SGHDT and YYEEEE. CDR3 in DNA: TGTGCCAGCAGCTTAGGACAGTCGCGAGAGACCCAGTACTTC. This gives the protein CASSLGQSRETQYF.

The V gene is TRBV19, the J gene TRBJ1-5; TRBD1 matches 11 bases. Germline values: CDR1 LNHDA, CDR2 SQIVND (reference sequence). The CDR3 totals 16 residues. Losses at the gene ends were 10 bases for V and 4 bases for J; bases not matched to a gene: 12. CDR3 protein: CATSERTGGFNQPQHF. The CDR3 DNA sequence: TGTGCCACCTCTGAAAGGACAGGGGGCTTTAATCAGCCCCAGCATTTT.

This clone was seen a few times. This rearrangement joins TRBV10-1 to TRBJ1-4; 10 bases agree with TRBD1. Unmatched junction bases numbered 19, after V lost 10 bases and J lost 8 bases. The CDR3 length is 17 residues. Per the germline V gene, CDR1 is WNHNN and CDR2 is SYGVQD (reference sequence). The CDR3 region is CAKTSSGTGEGEEKLFF. CDR3 DNA: TGCGCCAAAACTTCGAGCGGGACAGGGGAAGGGGAAGAAAAACTGTTTTTT.

The chain combines TRBV30 with TRBJ1-2; 8 nucleotides align to TRBD1. Germline values: CDR1 GTSNPN, CDR2 SVGIG (reference sequence). J gave up 2 bases and V 2 bases, and 10 bases lay outside the gene matches. There are 16 residues in the CDR3. Written as DNA, the CDR3 is TGTGCCTGGAGTACCCGTCGGACAGGGAACAACTATGGCTACACCTTC. Translating it yields CAWSTRRTGNNYGYTF.

The chain has TRBV28 and TRBJ1-2; D may be TRBD1 (6 bases). This CDR3 contains 15 residues. Trimming left V 5 bases short and J 5 bases short, with 18 bases between. The germline V gene has CDR1 MDHEN and CDR2 SYDVKM. The CDR3 protein is CASSLPRRGIYGYTF. The CDR3 nucleotides are TGTGCCAGCAGTCTCCCCCGCAGGGGAATTTATGGCTACACCTTC.

V and J are TRBV30 and TRBJ1-2; perhaps TRBD1 as D (5 bases). V lost 1 base, J lost 3 bases, and 6 bases lay in between. There are 12 residues in the CDR3. The V gene's germline CDR1 is GTSNPN and CDR2 SVGIG (reference sequence). CDR3 residues: CAWSAGHYGYTF. CDR3 bases: TGTGCCTGGAGTGCAGGGCACTATGGCTACACCTTC.